The T cell receptor (beta chain) described here comes from a study of read filtering for tumor transcriptome and immune sequencing. Notes on the study in general: Single-read clonotypes: about 81.9% of IR-seq clonotypes (approximately 3.7% of reads), more than 70% of RNA-seq clonotypes (under 50% of reads).

The library was built from about 400 ng RNA with molecular barcoded adaptors for alpha/delta and beta/gamma chains. Each CDR3 protein gets one entry after TCRdb re-called the reads with MiXCR. The sample has 49,000 or so distinct CDR3 sequences, approximately 12% seen once. CDR1 is MNHNS and CDR2 is SASEGT in the germline V gene. The germline V and J ends were trimmed by 6 bases and 3 bases, with 15 bases remaining between them. The CDR3 spans 15 residues. By sample fraction, this clonotype is medium-sized. Its antigen is unidentified. The clonotype originates from a donor older than 35 with multiple myeloma. V gene TRBV6-1 combines with J gene TRBJ2-1; D unclear. Material: a population of CD138-negative cells sorted from bone marrow. Here the CDR3 reads CASRARGSDYNEQFF. The CDR3 DNA is TGTGCCAGCAGAGCCCGAGGATCAGACTACAATGAGCAGTTCTTC.